The clone carrying this T cell receptor beta chain was counted once. Its antigen is still unknown. These data are taken from a study of T cells in Graves' hyperthyroidism and ophthalmopathy. Points from the study as a whole: The authors' 13 V-J model separated ophthalmopathy from stable hyperthyroidism. Most clonotypes expanded in thyroid above 0.001 were likewise present in blood.

Authors of the study amplified TCR beta CDR3 regions from RNA transcripts. The HTBI primer set was used in a first-round RT-PCR of the TCR CDR3. TCRdb reprocessed the multiplex PCR reads with MiXCR, giving one entry per CDR3 protein. The table lists hundreds of thousands of distinct CDR3 sequences, around 15% of them singletons, with about 3.5% in the top ten. With V trimmed by 5 bases and J by 3 bases, 6 bases remained unmatched. CDR1 and CDR2 from the germline V gene are SGHAT and FQNNGV. This CDR3 contains 15 residues. Clinical symptoms, serum thyroxine and TRAb, thyroid ultrasound and orbital computed tomography together formed the diagnostic basis. The authors took PBMCs from 10 ml fresh peripheral blood.

This chain joins TRBV11-2 and TRBJ2-7; 11 nucleotides align to TRBD2. The source is a woman in her thirties or forties with Graves' ophthalmopathy. The sequencing sample was made of blood. CDR3 sequence reads: CASSIGTSGNYEQYF. The CDR3 region has the DNA TGTGCCAGCAGCATCGGGACTAGCGGAAACTACGAGCAGTACTTC.